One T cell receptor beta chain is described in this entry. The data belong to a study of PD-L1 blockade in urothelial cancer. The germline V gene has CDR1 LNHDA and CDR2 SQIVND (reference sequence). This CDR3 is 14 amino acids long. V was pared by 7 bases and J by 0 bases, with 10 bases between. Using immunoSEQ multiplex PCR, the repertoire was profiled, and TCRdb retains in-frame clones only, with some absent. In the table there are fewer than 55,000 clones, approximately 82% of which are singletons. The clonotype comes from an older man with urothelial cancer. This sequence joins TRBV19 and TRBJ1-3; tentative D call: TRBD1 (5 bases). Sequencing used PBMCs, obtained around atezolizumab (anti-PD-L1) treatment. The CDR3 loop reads CASTAGGSGNTIYF. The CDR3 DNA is TGTGCCAGTACCGCCGGGGGCTCTGGAAACACCATATATTTT.